The sequence of this TCR beta chain was determined in a study of blood T cell repertoires in COVID-19. V lost 4 bases and J lost 2; bases outside the gene matches: 7. CDR3 size: 16 residues. The germline CDR1 and CDR2 sequences are MGHRA and YSYEKL. TCRdb's table, derived via immunoSEQ multiplex PCR, lists solely in-frame clones and lacks some. The data hold about 150,000 clones, with around 91% observed a single time. This sequence joins TRBV4-1 and TRBJ2-7; 11 bases map to TRBD1. This clonotype was obtained from a woman between 40 and 50 years old with acute or convalescent COVID-19. The sample taken for sequencing was peripheral blood. In DNA, the CDR3 is TGCGCCAGCAGCCTCTCAGCGGGACAGGGGGCCTACGAGCAGTACTTC. As protein: CASSLSAGQGAYEQYF.